This entry lists 2 T cell receptor beta chains sequenced from one sample in a study of blood T cell repertoires in COVID-19. The protocol was immunoSEQ multiplex PCR, while the TCRdb copy is restricted to in-frame clones and leaves out a portion. The table shows about 150,000 clones, with 88% occurring only once. Sequenced: peripheral blood. The receptors were sampled from a woman aged 70-85 years with acute or convalescent COVID-19.

CDR3 loop: CASSQEGARNEQFF. As DNA, the CDR3 is TGCGCCAGCAGCCAAGAGGGGGCACGCAATGAGCAGTTCTTC. This chain joins TRBV4-3 and TRBJ2-1; D possibly corresponds to TRBD1 (6 bases). Germline loops: CDR1 LGHNA, CDR2 YSLEER. V lost 0 bases to trimming and J lost 6 bases, with 9 bases between them. The CDR3 length is 14 residues.

The chain employs TRBV5-8 and TRBJ1-3; a weak D match, TRBD1 (6 bases). Germline loops: CDR1 SGHTS, CDR2 YDEGEE. V lost 3 bases, J lost 0 bases, and 10 bases lay in between. The CDR3 has 15 residues. This CDR3 is CASSSTGLSGNTIYF. CDR3 sequence (DNA): TGTGCCAGCAGCTCGACAGGACTCTCTGGAAACACCATATATTTT.